One and the same sample provided the 9 T cell receptor beta chains below, sequenced in a study of neurological immune-mediated disorders. TCRdb itself ran the 5' RACE reads through MiXCR, one entry per CDR3 protein. In the table there are around 48,000 distinct CDR3 sequences, 10% to 13% of which are singletons. Sequencing was performed on PBMCs. The receptors were gathered from a woman aged 40-49 years with HTLV-1-associated myelopathy (HAM/TSP).

Ten or more counts support this clonotype. The genes are TRBV5-1 and TRBJ2-7, with a possible D match to TRBD2 (6 bases). CDR3 length: 15 residues. Trimming stripped 0 bases from V and 5 bases from J, with 15 bases between. Per the germline V gene, CDR1 is SGHRS and CDR2 is YFSETQ. This CDR3 reads CASSLGPPGVHEQYF. Here the CDR3 DNA reads TGCGCCAGCAGCTTGGGTCCCCCGGGGGTCCACGAGCAGTACTTC. The full variable domain, rest sourced from reference TRBV5-1 and TRBJ2-7, is KAGVTQTPRYLIKTRGQQVTLSCSPISGHRSVSWYQQTPGQGLQFLFEYFSETQRNKGNFPGRFSGRQFSNSRSEMNVSTLELGDSALYLCASSLGPPGVHEQYFGPGTRLTVT.

The table lists this clonotype with a count of one. The V gene is TRBV7-8, the J gene TRBJ2-6; 8 bases fit TRBD1. V lost 5 bases to trimming and J lost 0 bases; unmatched junction nucleotides: 12. Germline CDR1 reads SGHVS; CDR2 reads FQNEAQ. This CDR3 is 19 amino acids long. The DNA of the CDR3 is TGTGCCAGCAGCCCTGGGACAGGAAGGGGTCACTCTGGGGCCAACGTCCTGACTTTC. As protein: CASSPGTGRGHSGANVLTF.

This clonotype showed up many times. The chain uses TRBV3-1 and TRBJ1-6; TRBD1 is a possible D gene (6 bases). Germline V gives CDR1 LGHDT, CDR2 YNNKEL (reference sequence). Trimming removed 3 bases from V and 3 bases from J, with 12 bases in between. This CDR3 contains 16 residues. CDR3 protein: CASSQLPDSYNSPLHF. The DNA for the CDR3 is TGTGCCAGCAGCCAGTTACCGGACAGCTATAATTCACCCCTCCACTTT.

Turning to this clonotype: This may stem from a read error, because a much larger clone lies one nucleotide away. V gene TRBV5-1 combines with J gene TRBJ2-3; D ambiguous. There are 14 residues in the CDR3. Germline CDR1 and CDR2: SGHRS and YFSETQ. The CDR3 DNA sequence: TGCGCCGGCAGCCGCCGTTCTAGCACAGATACGCAGTATTTT. Encoded protein: CAGSRRSSTDTQYF.

This clonotype was picked up many times. This rearrangement joins TRBV6-5 to TRBJ1-5; D not resolved. This CDR3 spans 18 amino acids. With 0 bases removed from V and 0 bases from J, the gap between germline ends came to 15 bases. Germline V gene data show CDR1 as MNHEY and CDR2 as SVGAGI. The CDR3: CASSYSAGLRYSNQPQHF. CDR3 in DNA: TGTGCCAGCAGTTACTCCGCGGGATTGCGGTATAGCAATCAGCCCCAGCATTTT.

This clonotype was observed at least ten times. Here the CDR3 reads CASSARQGSSYEQYF. The CDR3 nucleotides read TGTGCCAGCAGCGCACGACAGGGGAGCTCCTACGAGCAGTACTTC. The V call is TRBV9, the J call TRBJ2-7, with TRBD1 matching over 8 bases. The CDR3 contains 15 residues. The V segment lost 3 bases and the J segment 0 bases; nucleotides outside the gene matches: 5. Germline V gene sequence: CDR1 SGDLS, CDR2 YYNGEE.

The sample holds many counts of this clonotype. The J gene is TRBJ2-3, the V gene TRBV20-1; D is possibly TRBD2 (6 bases). The CDR3 spans 15 residues. The germline V gene encodes CDR1 DFQATT and CDR2 SNEGSKA (reference sequence). V lost 6 bases and J lost 2, with 18 bases in between. In nucleotides, the CDR3 is TGCAGTGCCGAAGGTGGGGGGATATCCACAGATACGCAGTATTTT. Protein product: CSAEGGGISTDTQYF.

Ten or more counts support this clonotype. The chain employs TRBV6-2 or TRBV6-3 and TRBJ2-3; D perhaps matches TRBD1 (5 bases). Trimming left V 4 bases short and J 6 bases short, with 14 bases between. Looked up from germline, CDR1 is MNHEY and CDR2 is SVGEGT. CDR3 length: 14 amino acids. In DNA form, the CDR3 reads TGTGCCAGCAGTTCACCGACAGTATCCGATACGCAGTATTTT. Encoded protein: CASSSPTVSDTQYF.

The sample holds many counts of this clonotype. The chain carries TRBV10-3 and TRBJ2-3; maybe TRBD1 (5 bases). Germline-derived CDR1 and CDR2 are ENHRY and SYGVKD. Trimming took off 10 bases at V and 2 bases at J, with 16 bases between the two ends. The CDR3 covers 14 residues. CDR3 coding DNA: TGTGCCAGTAGTCGACAGAAAAACACAGATACGCAGTATTTT. Translation gives CASSRQKNTDTQYF.